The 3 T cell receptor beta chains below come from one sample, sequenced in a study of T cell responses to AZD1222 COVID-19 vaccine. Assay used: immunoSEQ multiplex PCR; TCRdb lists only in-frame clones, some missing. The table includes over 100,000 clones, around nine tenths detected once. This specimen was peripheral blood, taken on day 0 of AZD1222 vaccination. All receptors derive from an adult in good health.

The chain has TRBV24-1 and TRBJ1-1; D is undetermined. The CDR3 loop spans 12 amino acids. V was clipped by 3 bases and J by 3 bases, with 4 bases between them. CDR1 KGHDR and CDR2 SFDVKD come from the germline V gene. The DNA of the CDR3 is TGTGCCACCAGTGATGGGTACACTGAAGCTTTCTTT. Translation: CATSDGYTEAFF.

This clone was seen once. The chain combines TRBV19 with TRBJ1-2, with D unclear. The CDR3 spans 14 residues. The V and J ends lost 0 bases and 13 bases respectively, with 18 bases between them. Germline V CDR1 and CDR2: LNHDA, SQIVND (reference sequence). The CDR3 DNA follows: TGTGCCAGTAGTATAGATCGAAGGGTTCCTCCCACCACCTTC. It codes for CASSIDRRVPPTTF.

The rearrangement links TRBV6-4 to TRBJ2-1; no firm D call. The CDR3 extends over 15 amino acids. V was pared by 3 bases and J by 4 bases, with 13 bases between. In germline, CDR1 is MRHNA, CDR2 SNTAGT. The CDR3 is CASSESFTEYNEQFF. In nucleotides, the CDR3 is TGTGCCAGCAGTGAGAGCTTCACCGAATACAATGAGCAGTTCTTC.